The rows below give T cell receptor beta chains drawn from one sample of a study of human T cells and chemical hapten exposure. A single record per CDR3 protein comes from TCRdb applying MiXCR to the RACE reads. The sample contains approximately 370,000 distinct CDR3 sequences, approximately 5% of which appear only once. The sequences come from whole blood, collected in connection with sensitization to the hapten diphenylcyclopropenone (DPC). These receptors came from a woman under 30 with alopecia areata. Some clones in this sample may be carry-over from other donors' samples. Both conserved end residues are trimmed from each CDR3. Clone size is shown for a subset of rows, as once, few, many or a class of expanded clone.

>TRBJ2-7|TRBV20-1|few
SAGRDNYEQY
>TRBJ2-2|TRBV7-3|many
ASSLGTATGELF
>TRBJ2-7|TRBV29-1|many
SVVADSSYEQY
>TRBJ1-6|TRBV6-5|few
ASSYGWEWHSPLH
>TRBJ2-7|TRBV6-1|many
ASRPQEPYEQY
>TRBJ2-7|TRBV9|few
ASSVGAGEAYEQY
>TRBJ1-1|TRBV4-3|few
ASRNVNGPEAF
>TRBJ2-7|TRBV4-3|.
ASSPTQGSYEQY
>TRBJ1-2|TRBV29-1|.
SGKRTGVYGYT
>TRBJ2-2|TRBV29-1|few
SVEAGELF
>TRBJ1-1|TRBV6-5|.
ASSFQFKAF
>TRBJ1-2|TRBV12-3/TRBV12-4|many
ASSFYRGFSLGGYT
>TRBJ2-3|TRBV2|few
ASSSGVFTDTQY
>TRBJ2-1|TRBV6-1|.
ASSDPGHLSYNEQF
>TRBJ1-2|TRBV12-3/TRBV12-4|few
ASNGADGYT
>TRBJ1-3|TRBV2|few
ATTDSPSGNTIY
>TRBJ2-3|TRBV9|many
ASSGIQGGTDAQY
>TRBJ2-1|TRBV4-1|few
ASSHVLRDRVGDEQF
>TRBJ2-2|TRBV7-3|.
ASALNTGELF
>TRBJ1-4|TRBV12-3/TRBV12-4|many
ASRNTGRKLF
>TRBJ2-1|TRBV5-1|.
ASSFSLGGGNEQF
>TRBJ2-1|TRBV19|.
ASSIRPSGRDEQF
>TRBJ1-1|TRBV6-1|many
ASNPLRGVQNTEAF
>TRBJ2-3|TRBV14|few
ASSPLAREDTQY
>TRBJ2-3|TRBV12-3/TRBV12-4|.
ASSGRATDTQY
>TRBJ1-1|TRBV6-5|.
ASSTYRGGRTEAF
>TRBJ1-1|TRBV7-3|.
ASSLGNQNTEAF
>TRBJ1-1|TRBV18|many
ASSRGQGSEAF
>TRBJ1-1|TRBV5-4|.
ASSRDGRATEAF
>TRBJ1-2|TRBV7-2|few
ASSFRRPRVRYGYT
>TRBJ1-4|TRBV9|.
ASSVDRWGYEKLF
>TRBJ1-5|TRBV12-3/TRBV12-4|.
ASTEIGNQPQH
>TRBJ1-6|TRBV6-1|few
ASSEQSPLH
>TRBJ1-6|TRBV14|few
ASSQVAGQVNSPLH
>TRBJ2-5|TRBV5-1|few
ASTDLAGETQY
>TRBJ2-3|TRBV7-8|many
ASSSTRLAGTDTQY
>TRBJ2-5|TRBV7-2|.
ASSTLPYQETQY
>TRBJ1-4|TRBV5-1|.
ASSLSATTNEKLF
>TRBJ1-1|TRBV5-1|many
ASRLANTEAF
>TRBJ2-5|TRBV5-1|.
ASTPTDQETQY
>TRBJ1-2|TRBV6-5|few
ASSYGRDYGYT
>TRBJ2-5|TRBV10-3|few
AIRGSLQETQY
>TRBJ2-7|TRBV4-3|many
ASSQVYGSSYEQY
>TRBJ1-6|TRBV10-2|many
ASSESHRGPLH